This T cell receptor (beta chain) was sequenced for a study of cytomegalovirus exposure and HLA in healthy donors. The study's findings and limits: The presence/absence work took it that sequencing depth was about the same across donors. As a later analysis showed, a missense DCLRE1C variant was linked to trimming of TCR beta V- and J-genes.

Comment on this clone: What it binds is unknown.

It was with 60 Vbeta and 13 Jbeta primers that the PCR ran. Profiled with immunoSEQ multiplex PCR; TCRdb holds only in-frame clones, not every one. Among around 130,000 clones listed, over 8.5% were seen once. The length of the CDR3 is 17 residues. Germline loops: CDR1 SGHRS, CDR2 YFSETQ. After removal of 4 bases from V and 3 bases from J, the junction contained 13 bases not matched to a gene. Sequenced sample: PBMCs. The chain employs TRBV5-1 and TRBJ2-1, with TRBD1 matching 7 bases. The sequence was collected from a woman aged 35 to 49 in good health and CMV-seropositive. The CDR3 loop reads CASSLNTGTDYYNEQFF. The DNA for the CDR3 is TGCGCCAGCAGCCTGAATACCGGGACAGATTACTACAATGAGCAGTTCTTC. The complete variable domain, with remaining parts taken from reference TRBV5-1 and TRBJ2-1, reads KAGVTQTPRYLIKTRGQQVTLSCSPISGHRSVSWYQQTPGQGLQFLFEYFSETQRNKGNFPGRFSGRQFSNSRSEMNVSTLELGDSALYLCASSLNTGTDYYNEQFFGPGTRLTVL.